This is a list of T cell receptor beta chains from one sample in a study of cytomegalovirus exposure and HLA in healthy donors. The protocol was immunoSEQ multiplex PCR, while the TCRdb copy is restricted to in-frame clones and leaves out a portion. The sample lists some 190,000 clones, 77% seen once, with 1.4% in the top ten. Sequenced sample: PBMCs. These receptors all come from a man between 18 and 29 years old in good health and CMV-seronegative. CDR3s include the opening cysteine and the closing phenylalanine or tryptophan. The order of the fields is J gene, D gene, clone size, V gene, CDR3 DNA, CDR3 protein. The D gene is left open where the match is weak. A row's size may be missing; if present it is once, few, many or a size class.

TRBJ1-1,.,.,TRBV18,TGTGCCAGCTCACACAGGTGGGGTGAAGCTTTCTTT,CASSHRWGEAFF
TRBJ1-5,TRBD1,few,TRBV2,TGTGCCAGCAGTGGACAGGGGTATAGCAATCAGCCCCAGCATTTT,CASSGQGYSNQPQHF
TRBJ2-2,TRBD1,.,TRBV6-1,TGTGCCAGCAGGATACAGGGGGCGGACGGGGAGCTGTTTTTT,CASRIQGADGELFF
TRBJ2-1,TRBD1,.,TRBV7-9,TGTGCCAGCAGCTCCCGGGCAGGGGGCAGGAATGAGCAGTTCTTC,CASSSRAGGRNEQFF
TRBJ2-1,.,.,TRBV14,TGTGCCAGCAGCCAAAAGGCCAGGTACAATGAGCAGTTCTTC,CASSQKARYNEQFF
TRBJ2-3,.,.,TRBV7-9,TGTGCCAGCAGCTTATCCTCGACAGGATATACGCAGTATTTT,CASSLSSTGYTQYF
TRBJ1-1,TRBD1,few,TRBV6-1,TGTGCCAGCACCCTCGACAGGGGCGGCACTGAAGCTTTCTTT,CASTLDRGGTEAFF
TRBJ2-5,TRBD2,.,TRBV6-1,TGTGCCAGCAGTGAAACACCAACTAGCGGGAGTAGGACAGAGACCCAGTACTTC,CASSETPTSGSRTETQYF
TRBJ2-7,.,.,TRBV11-2,TGTGCCAGCAGCTTAGCTCTGGGGTGGGAGAACTACGAGCAGTACTTC,CASSLALGWENYEQYF
TRBJ2-7,TRBD2,.,TRBV4-2,TGTGCCAGCAGCCAAGATCAGTGGCTAGCGGGAAACGAGCAGTACTTC,CASSQDQWLAGNEQYF
TRBJ1-6,.,.,TRBV27,TGTGCCAGCAGTTTGGCGATACAGGGATCACCCCTCCACTTT,CASSLAIQGSPLHF
TRBJ1-4,.,.,TRBV7-9,TGTGCCAGCAGCACTCGGACAGTAATCGCAACTAATGAAAAACTGTTTTTT,CASSTRTVIATNEKLFF
TRBJ2-1,.,.,TRBV7-2,TGTGCCAGCAGCTTTGAGTTCTACAATGAGCAGTTCTTC,CASSFEFYNEQFF
TRBJ1-4,.,.,TRBV27,TGTGCCAGCAGTTTAGTCGGGAAGCGTGAAAAACTGTTTTTT,CASSLVGKREKLFF
TRBJ2-1,TRBD1,once,TRBV9,TGTGCCAGCAGCGTACTACAGGGGAATGAGCAGTTCTTC,CASSVLQGNEQFF
TRBJ2-2,.,.,TRBV28,TGTGCCAGCAGTTTGCGGGGAGCCGGGGAGCTGTTTTTT,CASSLRGAGELFF
TRBJ2-1,.,few,TRBV4-1,TGCGCCAGCAGCCATGTGGACATCGTTTCTTACAATGAGCAGTTCTTC,CASSHVDIVSYNEQFF
TRBJ1-6,.,.,TRBV6-6,TGTGCCAGCAGGACCTCAGGGTTTGGGAATTCACCCCTCCACTTT,CASRTSGFGNSPLHF
TRBJ2-1,TRBD2,.,TRBV6-1,TGTGCCAGCAGTGTAGGAGGGCGGGGGGCTTACAATGAGCAGTTCTTC,CASSVGGRGAYNEQFF
TRBJ1-5,.,.,TRBV28,TGTGCCAGCACCCCGCCAGACTATAGCAATCAGCCCCAGCATTTT,CASTPPDYSNQPQHF
TRBJ2-7,TRBD1,.,TRBV9,TGTGCCAGCAGCTTCGGCAGGGGGCTCTCCTACGAGCAGTACTTC,CASSFGRGLSYEQYF
TRBJ1-5,TRBD1,.,TRBV5-1,TGCGCCAGCAGCCCGGGAGGACAGGGGCATCAGCCCCAGCATTTT,CASSPGGQGHQPQHF